This T cell receptor (beta chain) was sequenced during a study of glioma-infiltrating T cells after dendritic cell vaccination. Study-level information: Patients had newly diagnosed or recurrent glioblastoma and received dendritic cell vaccines.

The immunoSEQ assay amplified TCRB CDR3 from up to roughly 2 ug DNA. Clones were read by immunoSEQ multiplex PCR, and TCRdb kept only the in-frame ones, dropping some. The sample lists over 55,000 clones, roughly 79% occurring once. V was shortened by 3 bases and J by 4 bases, with 21 bases between the two germline ends. The length of the CDR3 is 17 residues. Germline V CDR1 and CDR2: LNHNV, YYDKDF (reference sequence). V usage is TRBV15 and J usage is TRBJ1-1, with a weak D call TRBD1 (5 bases). The material sequenced was blood, taken before dendritic cell vaccination. This clonotype was sampled from a human donor with glioblastoma. CDR3 loop: CATSSGMGPGGITEAFF. The CDR3 DNA reads TGTGCCACCAGCAGTGGAATGGGTCCTGGGGGGATCACTGAAGCTTTCTTT. Full variable domain (rest looked up from reference TRBV15 and TRBJ1-1): DAMVIQNPRYQVTQFGKPVTLSCSQTLNHNVMYWYQQKSSQAPKLLFHYYDKDFNNEADTPDNFQSRRPNTSFCFLDIRSPGLGDTAMYLCATSSGMGPGGITEAFFGQGTRLTVV.